The present T cell receptor (beta chain) was sequenced within a study of blood T cell repertoires in COVID-19. Looking at the study overall: The United States, Italy and Spain provided the acute and convalescent COVID-19 samples. Nucleic acid was either cDNA or gDNA, and it came from T cells, B-cell-depleted T cells, or PBMCs.

Original processing methods: Reference gene primer amplification gave nucleated cell count estimates. Only in-frame clones appear in the TCRdb table, and some are missing; sequencing was by immunoSEQ multiplex PCR. That table is the source of V, J and clone size, and D and trimming were worked out from the DNA. The sample has about 150,000 clones, under 90% seen once; the top ten hold over 9.5%. The sample taken for sequencing was peripheral blood. This receptor was identified in an elderly woman with active or convalescent COVID-19.

The DNA for the CDR3 is TGTGCCAGCAGTCAAGTCCAGGGTGCAACTTTCTTT. Its protein is CASSQVQGATFF. The chain employs TRBV12-3 or TRBV12-4 and TRBJ1-1; TRBD1 might be the D (5 bases). The CDR3 is made up of 12 amino acids. Trimming removed 5 bases from V and 12 bases from J, with 16 bases in between.